This T cell receptor beta chain was obtained from a study of T cells in localized non-small cell lung cancer. Study-level results: The greatest T cell clonality was found in uninvolved adjacent lung (higher than in tumor).

Trimming took 0 bases from V and 4 from J, leaving 16 bases between them. This CDR3 spans 17 amino acids. CDR1 LGHNA and CDR2 YSLEER come from the germline V gene. Turning to this clone: Its antigen is unidentified.

Some clones are missing from TCRdb's copy, which holds only in-frame ones; the method was immunoSEQ multiplex PCR. The table records around 41,000 clones, about 83% of them present only once. This receptor was taken from a man aged 40-75 years with stage II lung adenocarcinoma. This chain connects TRBV4-3 to TRBJ1-3; D is ambiguous. Sample: PBMCs, taken before any cancer treatment. The CDR3 sequence is CASSQDLGTIGGNTIYF. The DNA for the CDR3 is TGCGCCAGCAGCCAAGATTTAGGCACAATTGGGGGAAACACCATATATTTT.